These 11 T cell receptor beta chains originate from one sample sequenced in a study of T cell responses to AZD1222 COVID-19 vaccine. TCRdb's table, derived via immunoSEQ multiplex PCR, lists solely in-frame clones and lacks some. The data hold approximately 130,000 clones, with 80% to 90% observed a single time. The specimen was peripheral blood, collected 28 days after the second AZD1222 dose. Receptor source: an adult who received the AZD1222 COVID-19 vaccine.

The V gene is TRBV5-1, the J gene TRBJ1-2; D might be TRBD1 (5 bases). Trimming took off 4 bases at V and 2 bases at J, with 15 bases between the two ends. CDR3 size: 15 residues. Germline V gene lookup returns CDR1 SGHRS and CDR2 YFSETQ. The CDR3 coding sequence is TGCGCCAGCAGCCCCAACACGGGGACCAACTATGGCTACACCTTC. It specifies CASSPNTGTNYGYTF.

The rearrangement uses TRBV18 and TRBJ2-2; D might be TRBD1 (5 bases). The CDR3 is made up of 15 amino acids. Trimming removed 3 bases from V and 6 bases from J, with 14 bases in between. Germline lookup yields CDR1 KGHSH and CDR2 LQKENI. The CDR3 sequence is CASSPQAGFAGELFF. The CDR3 DNA sequence: TGTGCCAGCTCACCTCAGGCAGGGTTCGCCGGGGAGCTGTTTTTT.

V gene TRBV4-2 combines with J gene TRBJ1-5; possibly TRBD1 for D (5 bases). The CDR3 is made up of 18 amino acids. CDR1 LGHNA and CDR2 YNFKEQ come from the germline V gene. Deletions cut 3 bases from V and 0 bases from J, with 18 bases between. The CDR3 spells CASSQTGRGDYSNQPQHF. The CDR3 DNA reads as TGTGCCAGCAGCCAGACGGGGAGAGGGGACTATAGCAATCAGCCCCAGCATTTT.

The chain combines TRBV3-1 (or the pseudogene TRBV3-2) with TRBJ1-3; the D is unclear. Between the trimmed V and J ends, which lost 4 bases and 4 bases, there was a span of 5 bases. From germline, CDR1 is LGHDT and CDR2 YNNKEL (reference sequence). This CDR3 spans 12 amino acids. CDR3 sequence: CASSRAGNTIYF. The CDR3 coding sequence is TGTGCCAGCAGCCGAGCCGGAAACACCATATATTTT.

V and J are TRBV5-1 and TRBJ2-3; D not resolved. CDR3 size: 14 residues. Germline CDR1 SGHRS, CDR2 YFSETQ. V dropped 5 bases and J dropped 0 bases, with 10 bases sitting between them. CDR3 sequence: CASSKTTSTDTQYF. CDR3 nucleotide sequence: TGCGCCAGCAGTAAAACTACAAGCACAGATACGCAGTATTTT.

CDR3 in amino acids: CASSTGTGGRNTEAFF. CDR3 bases: TGCGCCAGCAGCACCGGGACAGGGGGCAGGAACACTGAAGCTTTCTTT. The chain recombines TRBV5-1 with TRBJ1-1; TRBD1 matches 12 bases. The CDR3 covers 16 residues. Germline values: CDR1 SGHRS, CDR2 YFSETQ. V lost 4 bases and J lost 1; bases outside the gene matches: 5.

J is TRBJ2-3 and V is TRBV5-8; TRBD1 agrees at 8 bases. J gave up 3 bases and V 0 bases, and 6 bases lay outside the gene matches. The CDR3 covers 16 residues. From germline, CDR1 is SGHTS and CDR2 YDEGEE. CDR3 DNA sequence: TGTGCCAGCAGCTTGGAGGCAGGGGGCTTTACAGATACGCAGTATTTT. Translation gives CASSLEAGGFTDTQYF.

The V gene is TRBV12-3 or TRBV12-4, the J gene TRBJ1-1; D call uncertain. V was cut by 5 bases and J by 1 base, with 5 bases left in between. This CDR3 has 12 amino acids. The CDR3 coding sequence is TGTGCCAGCAGTCCATCGAACACTGAAGCTTTCTTT. Translated: CASSPSNTEAFF.

The chain carries TRBV19 and TRBJ1-2; a weak D match, TRBD1 (6 bases). V was clipped by 4 bases and J by 5 bases, with 17 bases between them. Germline V gene data show CDR1 as LNHDA and CDR2 as SQIVND (reference sequence). The CDR3 consists of 15 residues. The CDR3 reads CASSKPGASEYGYTF. The CDR3 DNA reads TGTGCCAGTAGTAAACCGGGGGCCTCGGAGTATGGCTACACCTTC.

The chain carries TRBV19 and TRBJ2-7; 8 positions agree with TRBD1. V dropped 3 bases and J dropped 5; count of bases not matched to a gene: 9. Per germline, CDR1 LNHDA and CDR2 SQIVND (reference sequence). The CDR3 runs to 15 residues. CDR3 DNA: TGTGCCAGTAGTATCGGCTCAGGGGGCCTCCACGAGCAGTACTTC. Translation gives CASSIGSGGLHEQYF.

This clone was counted a single time. The chain carries TRBV7-2 and TRBJ1-2; possible D gene TRBD1, 5 bases. This CDR3 contains 18 residues. The V end lost 0 bases, the J end lost 0 bases, and 17 bases lay between the germline ends. CDR1 and CDR2 from the germline V gene are SGHTA and FQGNSA. In DNA, the CDR3 is TGTGCCAGCAGCTTAGCGAGTTACAGGAAAATAACTAACTATGGCTACACCTTC. It encodes CASSLASYRKITNYGYTF.